These T cell receptor beta chains were read from a single sample in a study of T cell repertoires in cytomegalovirus infection. MiXCR, run by TCRdb on the reads, gives a single entry per CDR3 protein. The sample gives 150,000 to 200,000 distinct CDR3 sequences, about an eighth of which show up once; 25% to 30% is in the top ten. The material sequenced was PBMCs. The receptors were sampled from a human donor in good health (CMV status not recorded). Some clones in this sample may be carry-over from other donors' samples. The CDR3 runs from the conserved cysteine through the conserved F or W. The D gene is left open where the match is weak. Clone size is stated in some rows and not others, as once, few, many or a class when expanded.

J | D | size | V | CDR3 | DNA
TRBJ1-2 | . | many | TRBV6-5 | CASSRGRANYGYTF | TGTGCCAGCTCCCGGGGGCGTGCTAACTATGGCTACACCTTC
TRBJ1-5 | . | . | TRBV12-3/TRBV12-4 | CASSWSSDQPQHF | TGTGCCAGCAGTTGGTCTTCCGATCAGCCCCAGCATTTT
TRBJ2-3 | TRBD2 | many | TRBV7-2 | CASSLGGARGGDTQYF | TGTGCCAGCAGCTTAGGAGGGGCTAGGGGAGGGGATACGCAGTATTTT
TRBJ2-7 | . | few | TRBV6-6 | CASSWEDSSYEQYF | TGTGCCAGCAGTTGGGAGGACAGTTCCTACGAGCAGTACTTC
TRBJ2-1 | TRBD2 | few | TRBV7-9 | CASSSGLAGSNEQFF | TGTGCCAGCAGCTCGGGACTAGCGGGAAGCAATGAGCAGTTCTTC
TRBJ1-4 | . | . | TRBV19 | CASNDRGIEKLFF | TGTGCCAGTAACGATCGGGGAATTGAAAAACTGTTTTTT
TRBJ2-3 | TRBD2 | many | TRBV7-8 | CASSLSMAGGPLGTDTQYF | TGTGCCAGCAGCCTTAGCATGGCGGGAGGCCCCCTGGGGACAGATACGCAGTATTTT
TRBJ1-2 | . | . | TRBV28 | CASSPLGPVGGYTF | TGTGCCAGCAGTCCTTTAGGCCCGGTGGGTGGCTACACCTTC
TRBJ2-3 | TRBD1 | few | TRBV20-1 | CSATPGQSTDTQYF | TGCAGTGCTACCCCGGGACAGAGCACAGATACGCAGTATTTT
TRBJ1-1 | TRBD1 | . | TRBV2 | CASGTDTEAFF | TGTGCCAGTGGGACAGACACTGAAGCTTTCTTT
TRBJ1-2 | . | many | TRBV7-2 | CASSQGLNYGYTF | TGTGCCAGCAGTCAGGGTCTAAACTATGGCTACACCTTC
TRBJ1-3 | . | many | TRBV25-1 | CASSDHPRGPGNTIYF | TGTGCCAGCAGTGATCACCCCCGGGGTCCGGGAAACACCATATATTTT
TRBJ2-7 | . | . | TRBV6-2/TRBV6-3 | CASSLGKDRFAYEQYF | TGTGCCAGCAGTTTGGGGAAAGACAGATTCGCCTACGAGCAGTACTTC
TRBJ1-1 | . | few | TRBV25-1 | CASSVKNRGTEAFF | TGTGCCAGCAGTGTCAAGAACCGGGGGACTGAAGCTTTCTTT
TRBJ1-1 | . | few | TRBV5-1 | CASSGRGRNTEAFF | TGCGCCAGCAGCGGCAGGGGACGCAACACTGAAGCTTTCTTT